The 10 T cell receptor beta chains listed next were all sequenced from one sample in a study of blood T cell repertoires in COVID-19. TCRdb's table, derived via immunoSEQ multiplex PCR, lists solely in-frame clones and lacks some. Counted here are 250,000 or so clones, around 88% occurring once; the ten biggest clones make up 2.5%. Sequencing was done on a sample of PBMCs or T cells enriched from blood (not recorded which). All receptors derive from a woman aged 40 to 55 with acute COVID-19.

The V call is TRBV7-2, the J call TRBJ1-5; D gene unclear. From germline, CDR1 is SGHTA and CDR2 FQGNSA. CDR3 length equals 14 residues. The germline V and J ends were trimmed by 5 bases and 0 bases, with 8 bases remaining between them. The CDR3: CASSPQFSNQPQHF. CDR3 bases: TGTGCCAGCAGCCCCCAATTTAGCAATCAGCCCCAGCATTTT.

The chain combines TRBV15 with TRBJ1-4; the D is unclear. Germline CDR1 reads LNHNV; CDR2 reads YYDKDF (reference sequence). Trimming took off 3 bases at V and 0 bases at J, with 8 bases between the two ends. This CDR3 comprises 15 residues. The CDR3, as DNA: TGTGCCACCAGCAGGCTAAAATCAACTAATGAAAAACTGTTTTTT. Protein sequence: CATSRLKSTNEKLFF.

The chain employs TRBV11-3 and TRBJ1-2, with 8 bases that match TRBD1. The germline CDR1 and CDR2 sequences are SGHNT and YENEEA. The CDR3 has 13 amino acids. V was pared by 5 bases and J by 9 bases, with 8 bases of the junction left unmatched. The CDR3 sequence is CASSPQGAGSYTF. The CDR3 region has the DNA TGTGCCAGCAGCCCGCAGGGGGCAGGTAGCTACACCTTC. The complete variable domain, with remaining parts taken from reference TRBV11-3 and TRBJ1-2, reads EAGVVQSPRYKIIEKKQPVAFWCNPISGHNTLYWYLQNLGQGPELLIRYENEEAVDDSQLPKDRFSAERLKGVDSTLKIQPAELGDSAVYLCASSPQGAGSYTFGSGTRLTVV.

The rearrangement links TRBV11-2 to TRBJ2-3; TRBD1 matches 9 bases. The junction had 12 bases not matched to a gene; V was cut back by 6 bases and J by 2 bases. The CDR3 is made up of 17 amino acids. From germline, CDR1 is SGHAT and CDR2 FQNNGV. The CDR3 coding sequence is TGTGCCAGCAGTCCTATCGGGACAGGGCTAGACACAGATACGCAGTATTTT. Its protein is CASSPIGTGLDTDTQYF.

The chain is built from TRBV11-2 and TRBJ1-4; TRBD1 aligns across 11 bases. Germline-derived CDR1 and CDR2 are SGHAT and FQNNGV. This CDR3 comprises 19 residues. Trimming removed 5 bases from V and 7 bases from J; junction bases left unmatched: 18. The CDR3: CASSRQGVIGTGGSEKLFF. Here the CDR3 DNA reads TGTGCCAGCAGCCGCCAAGGGGTTATTGGGACAGGGGGAAGTGAAAAACTGTTTTTT.

This clone was observed once. The chain links TRBV9 to TRBJ1-6; the D gene is possibly TRBD1 (6 bases). CDR1 is SGDLS and CDR2 is YYNGEE in the germline V gene. Trimming shortened V by 3 bases and J by 8 bases, and 12 bases separated the two germline ends. The CDR3 loop spans 14 amino acids. The chain's CDR3 is CASSATGSDSPLHF. The CDR3 DNA reads TGTGCCAGCAGCGCAACAGGGTCGGATTCACCCCTCCACTTT.

This chain connects TRBV12-3 or TRBV12-4 to TRBJ1-5, with a weak D call TRBD1 (5 bases). Trimming cost V 7 bases and J 6 bases, with 13 bases left between them. The CDR3 contains 13 residues. The CDR3 DNA follows: TGTGCCAGCACCCCCGGGGGATTTCAGCCCCAGCATTTT. Translation gives CASTPGGFQPQHF.

This chain uses TRBV7-2 with TRBJ2-7, with 10 bases aligning to TRBD2. The CDR3 loop spans 15 amino acids. V gave up 5 bases and J gave up 1 base; unmatched junction bases: 5. From germline, CDR1 is SGHTA and CDR2 FQGNSA. CDR3 in amino acids: CASSILAGESYEQYF. CDR3 sequence (DNA): TGTGCCAGCAGCATCCTAGCGGGGGAGTCCTACGAGCAGTACTTC.

The chain links TRBV29-1 to TRBJ2-3; TRBD2 aligns across 11 bases. V trimming: 1 base; J trimming: 4 bases; junction bases outside the gene matches: 7. The germline CDR1 and CDR2 sequences are SQVTM and ANQGSEA. CDR3 length: 16 residues. CDR3 coding DNA: TGCAGCGTTGAAGGACTAGCGGGAACTTGGTCAGATACGCAGTATTTT. Translation gives CSVEGLAGTWSDTQYF.

The rearrangement links TRBV7-9 to TRBJ1-4; D gene uncertain. The V gene lost 5 bases and the J gene lost 6 bases, with 16 bases spanning the gap. The CDR3 length is 15 residues. CDR1 and CDR2 from the germline V gene are SEHNR and FQNEAQ (reference sequence). CDR3 region: CASSQVGRVDEKLFF. The CDR3 DNA follows: TGTGCCAGCAGCCAGGTCGGGAGGGTGGATGAAAAACTGTTTTTT.